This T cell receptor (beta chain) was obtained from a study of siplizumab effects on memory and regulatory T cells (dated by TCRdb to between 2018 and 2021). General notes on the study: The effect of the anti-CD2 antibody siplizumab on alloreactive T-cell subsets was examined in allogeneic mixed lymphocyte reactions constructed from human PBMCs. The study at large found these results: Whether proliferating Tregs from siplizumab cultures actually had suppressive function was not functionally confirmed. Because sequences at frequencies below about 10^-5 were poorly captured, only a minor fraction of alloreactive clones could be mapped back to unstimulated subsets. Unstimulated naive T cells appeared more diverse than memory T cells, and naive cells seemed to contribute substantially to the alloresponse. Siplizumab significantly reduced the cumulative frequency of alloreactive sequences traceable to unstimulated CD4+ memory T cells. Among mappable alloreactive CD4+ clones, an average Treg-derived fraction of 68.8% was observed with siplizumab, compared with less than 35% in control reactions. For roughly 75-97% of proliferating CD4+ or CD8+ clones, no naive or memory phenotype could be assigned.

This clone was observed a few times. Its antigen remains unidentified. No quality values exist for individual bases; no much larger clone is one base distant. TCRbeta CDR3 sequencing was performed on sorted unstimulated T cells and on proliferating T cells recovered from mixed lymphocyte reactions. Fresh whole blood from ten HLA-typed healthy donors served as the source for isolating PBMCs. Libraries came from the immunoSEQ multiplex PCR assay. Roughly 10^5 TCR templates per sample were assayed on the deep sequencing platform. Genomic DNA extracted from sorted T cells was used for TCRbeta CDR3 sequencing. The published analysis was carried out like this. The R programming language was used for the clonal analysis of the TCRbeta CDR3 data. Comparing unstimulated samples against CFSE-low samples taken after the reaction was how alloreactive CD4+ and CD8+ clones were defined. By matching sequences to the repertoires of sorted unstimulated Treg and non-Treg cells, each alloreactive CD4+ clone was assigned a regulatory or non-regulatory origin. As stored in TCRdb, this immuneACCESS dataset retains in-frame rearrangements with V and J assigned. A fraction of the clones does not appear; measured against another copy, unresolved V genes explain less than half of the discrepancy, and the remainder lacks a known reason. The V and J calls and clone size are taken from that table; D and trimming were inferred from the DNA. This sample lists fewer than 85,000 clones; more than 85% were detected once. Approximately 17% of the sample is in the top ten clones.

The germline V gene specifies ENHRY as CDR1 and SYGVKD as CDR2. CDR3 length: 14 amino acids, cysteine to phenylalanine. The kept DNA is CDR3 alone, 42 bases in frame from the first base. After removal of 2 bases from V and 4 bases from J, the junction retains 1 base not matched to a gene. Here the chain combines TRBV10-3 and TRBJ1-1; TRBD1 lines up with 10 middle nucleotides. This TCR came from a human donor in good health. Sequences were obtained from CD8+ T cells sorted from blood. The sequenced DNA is TGTGCCATCAGTGAGGACAGGGGGCTCACTGAAGCTTTCTTT. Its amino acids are CAISEDRGLTEAFF.